This passage covers 14 T cell receptor beta chains from one sample sequenced in a study of CD8 T cells in Susac syndrome. RNA totalling roughly 0.45 to 1 ug underwent reverse transcription with random hexamers. A single record per CDR3 protein comes from TCRdb applying MiXCR to the immunoSEQ multiplex PCR reads. The sample lists about 290,000 distinct CDR3 sequences, around nine tenths occurring once. The sample taken for sequencing was CD8+ T cells from PBMCs. The receptors come from a human donor with multiple sclerosis.

The chain couples TRBV4-2 to TRBJ1-5; D uncertain. Germline CDR1 reads LGHNA; CDR2 reads YNFKEQ. CDR3 length: 13 amino acids. V was trimmed by 1 base and J by 6 bases, leaving 7 bases between them. The CDR3 DNA reads TGTGCCAGCAGCCAAGGGGTTCTTCAGCCCCAGCATTTT. Encoded protein: CASSQGVLQPQHF.

The V and J genes are TRBV20-1 and TRBJ2-7; 7 bases align to TRBD1. Germline lookup yields CDR1 DFQATT and CDR2 SNEGSKA (reference sequence). The V gene end was trimmed by 4 bases and the J gene end by 2 bases; junction bases not matched to a gene: 5. The CDR3 contains 13 residues. The CDR3 DNA is TGCAGTGCTACCGGGACAGAGACCTACGAGCAGTACTTC. Translating it yields CSATGTETYEQYF.

The chain joins TRBV29-1 to TRBJ2-7; possibly TRBD2 for D (6 bases). The CDR3 contains 14 residues. V lost 2 bases and J 0 bases, leaving 11 bases between the germline ends. Germline V gene data show CDR1 as SQVTM and CDR2 as ANQGSEA. The CDR3 spells CSVESAGSSYEQYF. As DNA, the CDR3 is TGCAGCGTTGAATCTGCCGGGAGCTCCTACGAGCAGTACTTC.

The rearrangement links TRBV19 to TRBJ2-7; 9 nucleotides agree with TRBD1. Trimming took 3 bases from V and 5 from J; bases not matched to a gene: 8. CDR3 length: 15 amino acids. From germline, CDR1 is LNHDA and CDR2 SQIVND (reference sequence). The CDR3 sequence: CASSIGTGKVNEQYF. The CDR3, as DNA: TGTGCCAGTAGTATTGGGACAGGGAAGGTAAACGAGCAGTACTTC.

This chain uses TRBV7-6 with TRBJ2-2; TRBD2 aligns across 13 bases. The CDR3 loop spans 17 amino acids. V shed 4 bases and J 0 bases; nucleotides not matched to a gene: 2. Germline-derived CDR1 and CDR2 are SGHVS and FNYEAQ. In DNA form, the CDR3 reads TGTGCCAGCAGCTCGGGACTAGCGGGGACGAACACCGGGGAGCTGTTTTTT. Residues: CASSSGLAGTNTGELFF. The variable domain in full, completed from reference TRBV7-6 and TRBJ2-2, reads GAGVSQSPRYKVTKRGQDVALRCDPISGHVSLYWYRQALGQGPEFLTYFNYEAQQDKSGLPNDRFSAERPEGSISTLTIQRTEQRDSAMYRCASSSGLAGTNTGELFFGEGSRLTVL.

The chain combines TRBV28 with TRBJ2-1, with 9 bases matching TRBD2. V gave up 5 bases and J gave up 5 bases; unmatched junction bases: 1. CDR1 is MDHEN, CDR2 SYDVKM, per germline. This CDR3 is built from 13 residues. As DNA, the CDR3 is TGTGCCAGCAGTAGACTAGCGGACAATGAGCAGTTCTTC. Its translation is CASSRLADNEQFF.

The chain has TRBV29-1 and TRBJ2-1; D is undetermined. V lost 4 bases to trimming and J lost 4 bases, with 8 bases between them. Per germline, CDR1 SQVTM and CDR2 ANQGSEA. The length of the CDR3 is 12 residues. CDR3 sequence reads: CSVVGSYNEQFF. CDR3 bases: TGCAGCGTTGTCGGTTCTTACAATGAGCAGTTCTTC.

The chain employs TRBV14 and TRBJ2-7, with D tentatively TRBD1 or TRBD2 (5 bases each). The CDR3 loop spans 13 amino acids. The germline V gene encodes CDR1 SGHDN and CDR2 FVKESK. V shed 8 bases and J shed 2 bases, with 13 bases lying between them. CDR3 in DNA: TGTGCCAGCGCGGTTGGGGGTGCCTACGAGCAGTACTTC. It translates to CASAVGGAYEQYF.

This clonotype was picked up one time. V gene TRBV6-2 or TRBV6-3 combines with J gene TRBJ1-1; no definite D call. Between the trimmed V and J ends, which lost 3 bases and 1 base, there was a span of 3 bases. CDR3 length: 12 amino acids. The germline V gene encodes CDR1 MNHEY and CDR2 SVGEGT. The CDR3, as DNA: TGTGCCAGCAGTTATTGGAACACTGAAGCTTTCTTT. Protein sequence: CASSYWNTEAFF.

The chain recombines TRBV9 with TRBJ2-2, with D hard to call. Germline lookup yields CDR1 SGDLS and CDR2 YYNGEE. V was shortened by 0 bases and J by 3 bases, with 3 bases between the two germline ends. CDR3 size: 13 residues. In nucleotides, the CDR3 is TGTGCCAGCAGCGTAGAGGACACCGGGGAGCTGTTTTTT. Its translation is CASSVEDTGELFF.

This clonotype was seen more than once but under ten times. This chain links TRBV5-1 with TRBJ2-6, with D unresolved. The CDR3 is 15 amino acids. The germline V gene has CDR1 SGHRS and CDR2 YFSETQ. The V end lost 2 bases, the J end lost 4 bases, and 10 bases lay between the germline ends. CDR3 in DNA: TGCGCCAGCAGCTTCGAAAGGGCAGGGGCCAACGTCCTGACTTTC. It codes for CASSFERAGANVLTF.

The CDR3 loop is CASFASLAPQEETQYF. The DNA for the CDR3 is TGTGCCAGCTTCGCCTCACTAGCGCCTCAAGAGGAGACCCAGTACTTC. The chain employs TRBV7-9 and TRBJ2-5; 7 bases agree with TRBD2. Germline assignment: CDR1 SEHNR and CDR2 FQNEAQ (reference sequence). Losses at the gene ends were 8 bases for V and 5 bases for J; bases not matched to a gene: 17. The CDR3 is 16 amino acids.

CDR3 bases: TGCGCCAGCAGCTTCGTAGCGGGGGTCGGGAATGAGCAGTTCTTC. Protein: CASSFVAGVGNEQFF. The chain couples TRBV5-1 to TRBJ2-1; 9 bases are a match to TRBD2. The germline V gene encodes CDR1 SGHRS and CDR2 YFSETQ. The CDR3 runs to 15 residues. V shed 2 bases and J 7 bases; nucleotides not matched to a gene: 7. Supplemented by reference TRBV5-1 and TRBJ2-1, the full variable domain reads KAGVTQTPRYLIKTRGQQVTLSCSPISGHRSVSWYQQTPGQGLQFLFEYFSETQRNKGNFPGRFSGRQFSNSRSEMNVSTLELGDSALYLCASSFVAGVGNEQFFGPGTRLTVL.

The rearrangement links TRBV6-2 or TRBV6-3 to TRBJ2-3; maybe TRBD2 (5 bases). The CDR3 sequence is 14 residues long. Germline V gene sequence: CDR1 MNHEY, CDR2 SVGEGT. The V end was cut by 4 bases, the J end by 4 bases, with 12 bases between. The CDR3 loop is CASSLASGADTQYF. The DNA for the CDR3 is TGTGCCAGCAGTTTGGCCTCCGGGGCAGATACGCAGTATTTT.